Here is one TCR beta chain with its context. Its specificity is not known. This record belongs to a study of Graves' ophthalmopathy and Graves' hyperthyroidism. Notes on the study in general: At 70.59% sensitivity and approximately 72% specificity, the model predicted progression of the ophthalmopathy.

Uncontrolled infections, other autoimmune diseases, pregnancy or lactation barred patients from enrollment. Clinicians made diagnoses from clinical symptoms, serum thyroxine, TRAb, thyroid ultrasound and orbital computed tomography. Germline V gives CDR1 SGHTA, CDR2 FQGNSA. Trimming removed 5 bases from V and 8 bases from J; junction bases left unmatched: 12. This CDR3 contains 15 residues. Amplification of TCR beta CDR3 regions used RNA transcripts. Following a first-round RT-PCR that used HTBI primers, a second-round multiplex PCR was carried out. TCRdb recomputed calls from the multiplex PCR reads with MiXCR, one row per CDR3 protein. The sample records 200,000 to 250,000 distinct CDR3 sequences, around 42% being singletons.

Sequenced material: peripheral blood. The receptor was isolated from an adult man with Graves' ophthalmopathy. This chain joins TRBV7-2 and TRBJ1-2, with 9 bases that match TRBD1. DNA of the CDR3: TGTGCCAGCAGCCGGCCGGGGACAGGGCCCTCCGGCTACACCTTC. It is translated as CASSRPGTGPSGYTF.